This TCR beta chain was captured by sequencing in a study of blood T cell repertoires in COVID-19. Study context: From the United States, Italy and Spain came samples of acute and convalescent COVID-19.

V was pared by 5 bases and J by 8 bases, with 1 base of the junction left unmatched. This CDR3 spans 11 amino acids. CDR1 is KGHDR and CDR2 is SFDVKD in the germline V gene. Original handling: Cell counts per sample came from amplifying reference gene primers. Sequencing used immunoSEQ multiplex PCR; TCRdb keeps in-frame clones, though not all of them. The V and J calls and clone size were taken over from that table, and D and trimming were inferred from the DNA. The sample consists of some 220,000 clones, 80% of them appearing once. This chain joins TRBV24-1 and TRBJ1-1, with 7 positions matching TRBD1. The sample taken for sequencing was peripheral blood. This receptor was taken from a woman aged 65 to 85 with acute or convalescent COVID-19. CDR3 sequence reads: CATSVRGEAFF. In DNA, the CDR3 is TGTGCCACCAGTGTCAGGGGGGAAGCTTTCTTT.